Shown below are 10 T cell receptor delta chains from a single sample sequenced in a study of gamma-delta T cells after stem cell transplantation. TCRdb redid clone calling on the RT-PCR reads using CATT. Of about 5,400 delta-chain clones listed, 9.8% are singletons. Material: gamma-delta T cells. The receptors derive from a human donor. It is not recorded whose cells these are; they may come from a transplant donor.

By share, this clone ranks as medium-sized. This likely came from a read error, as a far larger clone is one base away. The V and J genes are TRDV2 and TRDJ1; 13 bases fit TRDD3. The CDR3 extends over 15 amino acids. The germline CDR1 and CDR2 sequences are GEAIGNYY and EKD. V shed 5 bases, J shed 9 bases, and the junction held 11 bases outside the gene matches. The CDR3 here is CACGVLTGGYAELIF. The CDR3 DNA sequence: TGTGCCTGTGGCGTCCTTACTGGGGGATACGCGGAACTCATCTTT.

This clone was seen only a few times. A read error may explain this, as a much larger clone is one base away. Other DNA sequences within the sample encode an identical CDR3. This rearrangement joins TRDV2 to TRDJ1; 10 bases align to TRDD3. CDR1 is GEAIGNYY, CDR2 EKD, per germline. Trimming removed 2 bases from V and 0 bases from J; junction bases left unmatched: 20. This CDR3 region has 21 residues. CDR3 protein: CACDRIPTGDTVYGDTDKLIF. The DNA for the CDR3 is TGTGCCTGTGACAGGATTCCCACGGGGGATACGGTATACGGGGACACCGATAAACTCATCTTT.

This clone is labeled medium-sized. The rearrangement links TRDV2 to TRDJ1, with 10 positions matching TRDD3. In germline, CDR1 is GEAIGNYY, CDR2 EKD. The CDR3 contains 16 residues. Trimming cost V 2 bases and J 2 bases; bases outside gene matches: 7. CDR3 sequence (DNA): TGTGCCTGTGACAAACTGGGGGATTCGCTAACCGATAAACTCATCTTT. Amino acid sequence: CACDKLGDSLTDKLIF.

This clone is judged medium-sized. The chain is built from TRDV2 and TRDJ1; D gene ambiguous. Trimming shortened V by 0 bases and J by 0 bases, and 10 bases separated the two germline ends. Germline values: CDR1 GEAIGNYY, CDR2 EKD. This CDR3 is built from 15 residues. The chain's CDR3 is CACDTVVPHTDKLIF. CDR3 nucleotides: TGTGCCTGTGACACCGTGGTGCCCCACACCGATAAACTCATCTTT.

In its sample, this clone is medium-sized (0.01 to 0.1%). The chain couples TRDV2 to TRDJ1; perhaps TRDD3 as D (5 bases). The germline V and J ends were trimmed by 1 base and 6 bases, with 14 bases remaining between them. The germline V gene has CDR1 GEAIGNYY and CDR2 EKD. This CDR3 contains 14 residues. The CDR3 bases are TGTGCCTGTGACACAGTATCCGGGGGTTATAAACTCATCTTT. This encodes CACDTVSGGYKLIF.

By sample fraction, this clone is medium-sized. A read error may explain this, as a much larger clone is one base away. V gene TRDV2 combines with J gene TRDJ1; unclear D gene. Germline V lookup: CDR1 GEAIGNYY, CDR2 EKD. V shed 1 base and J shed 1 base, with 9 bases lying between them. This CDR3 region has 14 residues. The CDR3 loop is CACDTVLTTDKLIF. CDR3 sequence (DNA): TGTGCCTGTGACACGGTACTGACCACCGATAAACTCATCTTT.

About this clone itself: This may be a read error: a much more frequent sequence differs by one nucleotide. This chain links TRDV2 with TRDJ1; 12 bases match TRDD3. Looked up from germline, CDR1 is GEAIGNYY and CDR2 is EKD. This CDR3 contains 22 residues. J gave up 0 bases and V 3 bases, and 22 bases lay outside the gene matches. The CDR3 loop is CACDSVSDRGTGGYLYTDKLIF. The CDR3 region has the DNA TGTGCCTGTGACTCGGTGTCAGACCGGGGAACTGGGGGATACTTGTACACCGATAAACTCATCTTT.

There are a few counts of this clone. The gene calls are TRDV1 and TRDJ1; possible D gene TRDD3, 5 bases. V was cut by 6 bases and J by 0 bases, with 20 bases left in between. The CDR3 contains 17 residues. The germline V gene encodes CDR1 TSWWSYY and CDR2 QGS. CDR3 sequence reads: CALGVILAPRYTDKLIF. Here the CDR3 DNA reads TGTGCTCTTGGAGTTATACTGGCCCCACGGTACACCGATAAACTCATCTTT.

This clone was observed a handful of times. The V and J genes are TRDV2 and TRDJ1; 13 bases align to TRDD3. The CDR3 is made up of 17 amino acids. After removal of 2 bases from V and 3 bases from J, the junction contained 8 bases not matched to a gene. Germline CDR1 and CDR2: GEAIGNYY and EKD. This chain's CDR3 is CACDNLLGDTLPDKLIF. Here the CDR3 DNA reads TGTGCCTGTGACAACCTACTGGGGGATACGCTCCCCGATAAACTCATCTTT.

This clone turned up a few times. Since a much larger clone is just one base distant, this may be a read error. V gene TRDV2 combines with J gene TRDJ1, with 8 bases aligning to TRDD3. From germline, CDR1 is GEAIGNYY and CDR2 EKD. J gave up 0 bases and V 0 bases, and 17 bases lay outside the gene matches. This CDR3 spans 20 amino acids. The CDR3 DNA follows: TGTGCCTGTGACACCGTCGGTGTTGGGGGATCGGCTTCTTACACCGATAAACTCATCTTT. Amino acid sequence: CACDTVGVGGSASYTDKLIF.